This record looks at one TCR beta chain sequence and its context. This clonotype was counted between two and nine times. What antigen it recognizes has not been identified. This sequence may be a read error, since a much larger clone differs from it by one base. Donors were 30 to 45 systemically healthy Caucasian individuals from Russia aged roughly 6 to 100 years. Approximately 9 milliliters of peripheral blood were collected from each donor into EDTA-treated Vacutainer tubes. Ficoll-Paque density-gradient centrifugation was used to isolate PBMCs, with at least 6 million per sample. Trizol reagent was used to extract total RNA from the PBMCs, yielding at least 6 micrograms per sample. For every donor, an aliquot of PBMCs went through flow cytometry to measure the percentages of naive CD45RAhigh/CD27high T cells. This sample stems from a study of blood T cells in healthy people across ages (dated by TCRdb to between 2015 and 2017). Study-level background: In model experiments, roughly one uniquely barcoded TCR beta cDNA molecule per two T cells was captured by template switching. The donors were split into four age groups: young (average 16 years), middle-aged (around 40), aged (over 55) and long-lived (roughly 77). Age-related changes in TCR beta repertoire diversity were measured in the study by deep sequencing normalized with unique cDNA molecular identifiers. Using the same blood draw, the study looked at two additional independent replicas of 1 million unique cDNA reads for two donors, one aged 18 to 30 and the other aged 80 or older. To avoid experimental bias, donors of different ages were spread randomly across the sequencing lanes.

Sequences MNHNY (CDR1) and SVGAGI (CDR2) are obtained from the germline V gene (reference sequence). CDR3 length: 14 amino acids, cysteine to phenylalanine. The retained sequence is limited to the CDR3, 42 bases, with the frame set at the first base. Preparation of the library involved 5' RACE. Sequencing used an Illumina HiSeq 2500. A second about 6 to 11 cycle PCR used a sample-barcoded 5' primer and a J-beta primer mix. Each TCR beta cDNA molecule received a unique molecular identifier from a template-switch 5' adaptor carrying 12 random nucleotides. Each sample yielded at least 3 million CDR3-containing paired-end reads. First-strand cDNA was synthesized from all RNA with the Mint cDNA synthesis kit, primed by a TRBC-specific oligonucleotide. Following uracil-DNA glycosylase treatment, a first 18-cycle PCR with universal primers M1SS and BC2_uni_R was performed on all cDNA. On the authors' methods: For normalization, 1 million high-quality reads were randomly selected from each sample, with every read carrying a distinct molecular identifier. Instead of being binned into consensus sequences, reads that shared molecular identifiers were thrown out. MiTCR, set to a Q25 quality threshold and the strictest error-elimination algorithm, was used for CDR3 identification, clonotype clustering and error correction. A nonparametric unseen species model with Euler transformation was used to estimate a lower bound on total TCR beta diversity. Through fastp at Q25 and MiXCR, TCRdb rebuilt clones from the public reads, retaining in-frame beta chains. Every entry covers one CDR3 protein and lists the most common genes and DNA from its rows. These V and J calls originate from TCRdb's pipeline instead of the authors' own analysis. This sample has about 580,000 distinct CDR3 sequences in its table, and less than 60% of those were observed once. The ten largest clones take up 20% to 25% of the sample.

What the authors observed across the whole study: Because profiling used bulk unsorted PBMCs, naive and antigen-experienced compartments could not be compared conclusively. Because donor CMV infection status was unknown, age-related changes in expanded clonotypes were potentially confounded. Estimates of total diversity based on one million sequenced T cells were regarded as lower bounds and as underestimates. As age increased, observed TCR beta diversity per million T cells dropped in a roughly linear way, and a significant reduction was already evident by age 40. Compared with the aged group, the long-lived group had more naive CD4+ T cells, fewer expanded clones and increased TCR diversity, a pattern suggesting age selection. The percentage of naive T cells measured by flow cytometry correlated strongly with observed TCR beta diversity.

The rearranged segments are TRBV6-6 and TRBJ1-1; the D gene cannot be named for sure. This receptor was identified in a man older than 75 in good health. The sample was blood. The CDR3 region: CASSDSPGSTEAFF. In nucleotides, the sequence is TGTGCCAGCAGTGACTCGCCGGGAAGCACTGAAGCTTTCTTT.